A selection of T cell receptor beta chains follows, all from one sample in a study of blood T cell repertoires in COVID-19. The protocol was immunoSEQ multiplex PCR, while the TCRdb copy is restricted to in-frame clones and leaves out a portion. The data show about 280,000 clones, with 70% to 90% seen just once and about 4% held by the top ten. Sample: PBMCs or T cells enriched from blood (not recorded which). The receptors come from a woman in her 30s with acute COVID-19. CDR3s include the opening cysteine and the closing phenylalanine or tryptophan. A D gene is named only where the DNA matches it firmly. Clone size is given for some rows only: seen once, a few or many times, or a class if the clone is expanded.

v_gene	j_gene	abundance	d_gene	CDR3aa	CDR3nt
TRBV21-1	TRBJ2-7	-	-	CASSKSLRGHYEQYF	TGTGCCAGCAGCAAAAGTCTCAGGGGACACTACGAGCAGTACTTC
TRBV10-3	TRBJ2-1	few	TRBD1	CAIGREQGAKGNNEQFF	TGTGCCATCGGAAGAGAACAGGGGGCCAAAGGGAACAATGAGCAGTTCTTC
TRBV9	TRBJ2-5	-	-	CASSGLGTPKETQYF	TGTGCCAGCAGCGGACTGGGGACTCCTAAAGAGACCCAGTACTTC
TRBV4-1	TRBJ2-2	-	TRBD2	CASSQATRESTGELFF	TGCGCCAGCAGCCAAGCTACGCGGGAGAGCACCGGGGAGCTGTTTTTT
TRBV9	TRBJ1-3	-	-	CASSVDPGGSGNTIYF	TGTGCCAGCAGCGTAGACCCCGGGGGTTCTGGAAACACCATATATTTT
TRBV4-2	TRBJ2-2	-	-	CASSHRKQANTGELFF	TGTGCCAGCAGCCACCGGAAACAGGCGAACACCGGGGAGCTGTTTTTT
TRBV4-1	TRBJ2-3	-	-	CASSRQTDTDTQYF	TGCGCCAGCAGCCGACAAACAGACACAGATACGCAGTATTTT
TRBV24-1	TRBJ1-1	-	-	CATFGGGGTEAFF	TGTGCCACCTTCGGGGGAGGAGGCACTGAAGCTTTCTTT
TRBV25-1	TRBJ2-2	-	TRBD2	CANPSGSGPPGPPGELFF	TGTGCCAACCCCTCTGGTAGCGGGCCGCCTGGACCACCCGGGGAGCTGTTTTTT
TRBV10-3	TRBJ1-2	-	TRBD1	CAISEDLQGKENHGYTF	TGTGCCATCAGTGAGGACTTACAGGGGAAGGAGAACCATGGCTACACCTTC
TRBV19	TRBJ2-1	once	-	CASSLGGVGYNEQFF	TGTGCCAGTAGTCTCGGGGGAGTGGGATACAATGAGCAGTTCTTC
TRBV19	TRBJ2-7	-	TRBD1	CASSTQIGQGYEQYF	TGTGCCAGTAGTACCCAAATCGGACAGGGGTACGAGCAGTACTTC
TRBV4-2	TRBJ2-2	-	-	CASSRIRETGELFF	TGTGCCAGCAGCCGGATCCGGGAGACCGGGGAGCTGTTTTTT
TRBV6-5	TRBJ2-7	-	TRBD1	CASSRGGSGYEQYF	TGTGCCAGCAGCCGAGGGGGCAGTGGGTACGAGCAGTACTTC
TRBV9	TRBJ2-1	-	-	CASSVTVKEMGTDNEQFF	TGTGCCAGCAGCGTAACGGTGAAAGAAATGGGCACTGACAATGAGCAGTTCTTC
TRBV10-3	TRBJ2-1	-	-	CAISEGGASYNEQFF	TGTGCCATCAGTGAAGGCGGGGCCTCCTACAATGAGCAGTTCTTC
TRBV9	TRBJ2-7	-	-	CASSVGSEPTYEQYF	TGTGCCAGCAGCGTAGGTTCGGAGCCCACCTACGAGCAGTACTTC
TRBV11-2	TRBJ2-4	few	TRBD2	CASSLVSREGIQYF	TGTGCCAGCAGCTTAGTAAGCAGGGAGGGGATTCAGTACTTC
TRBV7-2	TRBJ2-7	-	TRBD1	CASSLRQGDSYEQYF	TGTGCCAGCAGCCTAAGACAGGGGGACTCCTACGAGCAGTACTTC
TRBV28	TRBJ1-2	-	-	CASSTGRGYGYTF	TGTGCCAGCAGTACAGGGAGGGGCTATGGCTACACCTTC